These T cell receptor beta chains were read from a single sample in a study of blood T cell repertoires in COVID-19. This table comes from immunoSEQ multiplex PCR, and its TCRdb copy is limited to in-frame clones, with some not included. This sample yields about 320,000 clones, of which roughly 90% are seen a single time; 5% to 7.5% belongs to the top ten. Material: peripheral blood. These TCRs come from a young man who had recovered from COVID-19. Each CDR3 is given with its conserved first and last residue. The order of the fields is J gene, CDR3 length, D gene, clone size, V gene, CDR3 protein, CDR3 DNA. The D gene is left open where the match is weak. Clone size is given for some rows only: seen once, a few or many times, or a class if the clone is expanded.

>TRBJ2-7|15|TRBD2|-|TRBV11-3
CASSSSGGSSYEQYF
TGTGCCAGCAGCTCTAGCGGGGGAAGCTCCTACGAGCAGTACTTC
>TRBJ1-2|12|-|-|TRBV24-1
CATSSGLGGYTF
TGTGCCACCAGCTCGGGTCTCGGGGGCTACACCTTC
>TRBJ1-1|13|-|-|TRBV10-1
CASSESSGFRAFF
TGCGCCAGCAGTGAGTCATCAGGATTTCGGGCTTTCTTT
>TRBJ1-4|16|TRBD1|-|TRBV15
CATSVNDRDFKEKLFF
TGTGCCACCAGCGTAAACGACAGGGATTTTAAGGAAAAACTGTTTTTT
>TRBJ1-4|16|TRBD1|-|TRBV5-1
CASSPGQGIPNEKLFF
TGCGCCAGCAGCCCCGGACAGGGGATCCCCAATGAAAAACTGTTTTTT
>TRBJ2-2|12|-|few|TRBV9
CASSADTGELFF
TGTGCCAGCAGCGCCGACACCGGGGAGCTGTTTTTT
>TRBJ2-3|16|TRBD1|-|TRBV5-8
CASSLEPGGLADTQYF
TGTGCCAGCAGCTTGGAGCCAGGGGGCTTGGCAGATACGCAGTATTTT
>TRBJ2-7|15|TRBD1|-|TRBV19
CASSPGQGLALEQYF
TGTGCCAGTAGTCCCGGACAGGGTCTTGCTTTGGAGCAGTACTTC
>TRBJ2-1|15|-|-|TRBV7-3
CASSLSGGLYNEQFF
TGTGCCAGCAGCTTAAGTGGGGGACTGTACAATGAGCAGTTCTTC
>TRBJ2-3|15|TRBD2|-|TRBV10-3
CAISELAEFTDTQYF
TGTGCCATCAGTGAGCTAGCGGAGTTCACAGATACGCAGTATTTT
>TRBJ2-3|12|-|-|TRBV7-3
CASSVRGDTQYF
TGTGCCAGCAGCGTGAGGGGGGATACGCAGTATTTT
>TRBJ2-7|14|TRBD1|-|TRBV9
CASSPRTGGYEQYF
TGTGCCAGCAGCCCCCGGACAGGGGGCTACGAGCAGTACTTC
>TRBJ1-1|13|-|-|TRBV18
CATGGGMNTEAFF
TGTGCCACCGGGGGGGGAATGAACACTGAAGCTTTCTTT
>TRBJ2-2|18|TRBD2|once|TRBV5-1
CASSLLLAGVGSTGELFF
TGCGCCAGCAGCTTGTTACTAGCGGGAGTCGGGAGCACCGGGGAGCTGTTTTTT
>TRBJ2-7|19|TRBD2|few|TRBV7-9
CASSSLTSGSFYRSYEQYF
TGTGCCAGCAGCTCTTTGACTAGCGGGAGTTTCTACCGCTCCTACGAGCAGTACTTC
>TRBJ1-1|14|-|-|TRBV5-6
CASSLRWGDTEAFF
TGTGCCAGCAGCTTGCGCTGGGGAGACACTGAAGCTTTCTTT
>TRBJ2-3|15|-|-|TRBV6-1
CASSEDPLDTDTQYF
TGTGCCAGCAGTGAAGACCCACTTGATACTGATACGCAGTATTTT
>TRBJ1-5|16|TRBD1|-|TRBV24-1
CATSEGGQGGNQPQHF
TGTGCCACCAGTGAAGGAGGACAGGGTGGCAATCAGCCCCAGCATTTT
>TRBJ2-7|12|-|-|TRBV12-3/TRBV12-4
CASSSGVYEQYF
TGTGCCAGCAGTTCGGGAGTCTACGAGCAGTACTTC
>TRBJ2-3|13|TRBD2|-|TRBV6-2/TRBV6-3
CASSWRLADTQYF
TGTGCCAGCAGTTGGAGACTAGCTGATACGCAGTATTTT
>TRBJ2-3|15|-|-|TRBV5-6
CASSYGQIYTDTQYF
TGTGCCAGCAGCTACGGACAGATCTATACAGATACGCAGTATTTT
>TRBJ1-1|13|-|once|TRBV12-3/TRBV12-4
CASSFLGGSEAFF
TGTGCCAGCAGTTTTCTGGGAGGATCTGAAGCTTTCTTT
>TRBJ1-1|14|-|few|TRBV2
CASSERGGNTEAFF
TGTGCCAGCAGTGAACGGGGAGGGAACACTGAAGCTTTCTTT
>TRBJ2-3|15|-|once|TRBV3-1/TRBV3-2
CASSQGQVLTDTQYF
TGTGCCAGCAGCCAAGGACAGGTTTTGACAGATACGCAGTATTTT
>TRBJ2-7|14|-|-|TRBV25-1
CASSAFGTSNEQYF
TGTGCCAGCAGTGCTTTCGGGACTTCCAACGAGCAGTACTTC
>TRBJ1-2|15|-|-|TRBV11-2
CASSLNQGLGYGYTF
TGTGCCAGCAGCTTAAACCAGGGGTTGGGATATGGCTACACCTTC
>TRBJ2-7|16|TRBD2|-|TRBV5-1
CASSFSTSGGVNEQYF
TGCGCCAGCAGTTTTTCGACTAGCGGGGGGGTTAACGAGCAGTACTTC
>TRBJ2-1|16|-|-|TRBV5-1
CASSLQGESSYNEQFF
TGCGCCAGCAGCTTACAGGGCGAAAGCTCCTACAATGAGCAGTTCTTC
>TRBJ2-7|15|-|-|TRBV6-1
CASSDAQPGLHEQYF
TGTGCCAGCAGTGACGCACAACCCGGACTCCACGAGCAGTACTTC
>TRBJ2-1|18|TRBD2|few|TRBV25-1
CASSVVAGVTGSYNEQFF
TGTGCCAGCAGTGTTGTAGCGGGAGTTACGGGCTCCTACAATGAGCAGTTCTTC
>TRBJ1-2|11|-|-|TRBV6-6
CASRQNYGYTF
TGTGCCAGCAGGCAGAACTATGGCTACACCTTC
>TRBJ1-1|14|-|-|TRBV2
CASSAERENTEAFF
TGTGCCAGCAGTGCCGAGAGAGAGAACACTGAAGCTTTCTTT
>TRBJ1-3|15|-|-|TRBV2
CASSTTGAPGNTIYF
TGTGCCAGCAGTACGACAGGAGCCCCTGGAAACACCATATATTTT
>TRBJ1-3|16|-|-|TRBV3-1/TRBV3-2
CASSQDLTSSGNTIYF
TGTGCCAGCAGCCAAGATCTGACTTCCTCTGGAAACACCATATATTTT
>TRBJ2-2|16|-|-|TRBV27
CASSLSRTLVTGELFF
TGTGCCAGCAGTTTATCGAGAACCCTAGTCACCGGGGAGCTGTTTTTT
>TRBJ2-1|15|-|-|TRBV6-5
CASSYQATGYNEQFF
TGTGCCAGCAGTTACCAAGCAACGGGCTACAATGAGCAGTTCTTC
>TRBJ1-1|15|-|-|TRBV5-1
CASSARGPRVTEAFF
TGCGCCAGCAGCGCCCGAGGGCCGCGGGTCACTGAAGCTTTCTTT
>TRBJ2-6|16|TRBD1|-|TRBV19
CATSLRTGAGANVLTF
TGTGCCACCTCCCTTCGGACAGGGGCTGGGGCCAACGTCCTGACTTTC
>TRBJ2-5|18|TRBD2|-|TRBV10-1
CASSDGTSGSHIGETQYF
TGCGCCAGCAGTGACGGGACTAGCGGGAGCCATATTGGGGAGACCCAGTACTTC
>TRBJ1-1|13|TRBD1|-|TRBV5-1
CASSSQGASEAFF
TGCGCCAGCAGCTCGCAGGGGGCGAGTGAAGCTTTCTTT
>TRBJ2-7|18|TRBD1|-|TRBV4-3
CASSHVSPGQGASYEQYF
TGCGCCAGCAGCCACGTTTCCCCGGGACAGGGGGCTTCGTACGAGCAGTACTTC
>TRBJ1-2|13|TRBD1|few|TRBV2
CASGGTGAYGYTF
TGTGCCAGCGGGGGGACAGGGGCTTATGGCTACACCTTC
>TRBJ1-5|13|-|-|TRBV10-2
CASSESIGQPQHF
TGCGCCAGCAGTGAGTCGATCGGTCAGCCCCAGCATTTT
>TRBJ2-7|14|-|few|TRBV7-8
CASSLLRETPEQYF
TGTGCCAGCAGCTTATTGCGGGAAACTCCCGAGCAGTACTTC
>TRBJ1-1|15|TRBD1|-|TRBV18
CASSPVQGPNTEAFF
TGTGCCAGCTCACCAGTACAGGGGCCGAACACTGAAGCTTTCTTT
>TRBJ1-1|13|-|-|TRBV27
CASRGHSNTEAFF
TGTGCCAGCAGGGGACACTCGAACACTGAAGCTTTCTTT
>TRBJ1-5|17|TRBD1|-|TRBV6-1
CASSEARNRGMNQPQHF
TGTGCCAGCAGTGAAGCGCGGAACAGGGGGATGAATCAGCCCCAGCATTTT
>TRBJ2-7|13|TRBD1|-|TRBV3-1/TRBV3-2
CASSQGTGHEQYF
TGTGCCAGCAGCCAAGGGACAGGGCACGAGCAGTACTTC
>TRBJ2-7|14|-|-|TRBV6-5
CASSYSGPDREQYF
TGTGCCAGCAGTTACTCGGGCCCGGATCGCGAGCAGTACTTC
>TRBJ2-3|16|TRBD2|-|TRBV5-1
CASSNGLAGVADTQYF
TGCGCCAGCAGCAATGGACTAGCGGGAGTGGCAGATACGCAGTATTTT
>TRBJ1-3|15|-|few|TRBV19
CATNPGAVSGNTIYF
TGTGCCACGAACCCAGGGGCCGTCTCTGGAAACACCATATATTTT
>TRBJ2-1|16|-|-|TRBV7-9
CASSLGPVQGYNEQFF
TGTGCCAGCAGCTTAGGACCGGTCCAGGGCTACAATGAGCAGTTCTTC
>TRBJ1-6|15|TRBD1|-|TRBV19
CASSLQGADFSPLHF
TGTGCCAGTAGTTTACAGGGGGCGGATTTCTCACCCCTCCACTTT
>TRBJ2-7|13|TRBD1|once|TRBV27
CASSWTGSYEQYF
TGTGCCAGCAGCTGGACAGGTTCCTACGAGCAGTACTTC
>TRBJ2-5|12|-|-|TRBV2
CASKGDPETQYF
TGTGCCAGCAAGGGGGACCCAGAGACCCAGTACTTC
>TRBJ2-2|16|TRBD2|-|TRBV6-2/TRBV6-3
CASSSSGTSFTGELFF
TGTGCCAGCAGTTCTTCCGGGACTAGTTTCACCGGGGAGCTGTTTTTT
>TRBJ2-7|13|-|-|TRBV5-8
CASSLDRVYEQYF
TGTGCCAGCAGCTTGGACAGGGTTTACGAGCAGTACTTC